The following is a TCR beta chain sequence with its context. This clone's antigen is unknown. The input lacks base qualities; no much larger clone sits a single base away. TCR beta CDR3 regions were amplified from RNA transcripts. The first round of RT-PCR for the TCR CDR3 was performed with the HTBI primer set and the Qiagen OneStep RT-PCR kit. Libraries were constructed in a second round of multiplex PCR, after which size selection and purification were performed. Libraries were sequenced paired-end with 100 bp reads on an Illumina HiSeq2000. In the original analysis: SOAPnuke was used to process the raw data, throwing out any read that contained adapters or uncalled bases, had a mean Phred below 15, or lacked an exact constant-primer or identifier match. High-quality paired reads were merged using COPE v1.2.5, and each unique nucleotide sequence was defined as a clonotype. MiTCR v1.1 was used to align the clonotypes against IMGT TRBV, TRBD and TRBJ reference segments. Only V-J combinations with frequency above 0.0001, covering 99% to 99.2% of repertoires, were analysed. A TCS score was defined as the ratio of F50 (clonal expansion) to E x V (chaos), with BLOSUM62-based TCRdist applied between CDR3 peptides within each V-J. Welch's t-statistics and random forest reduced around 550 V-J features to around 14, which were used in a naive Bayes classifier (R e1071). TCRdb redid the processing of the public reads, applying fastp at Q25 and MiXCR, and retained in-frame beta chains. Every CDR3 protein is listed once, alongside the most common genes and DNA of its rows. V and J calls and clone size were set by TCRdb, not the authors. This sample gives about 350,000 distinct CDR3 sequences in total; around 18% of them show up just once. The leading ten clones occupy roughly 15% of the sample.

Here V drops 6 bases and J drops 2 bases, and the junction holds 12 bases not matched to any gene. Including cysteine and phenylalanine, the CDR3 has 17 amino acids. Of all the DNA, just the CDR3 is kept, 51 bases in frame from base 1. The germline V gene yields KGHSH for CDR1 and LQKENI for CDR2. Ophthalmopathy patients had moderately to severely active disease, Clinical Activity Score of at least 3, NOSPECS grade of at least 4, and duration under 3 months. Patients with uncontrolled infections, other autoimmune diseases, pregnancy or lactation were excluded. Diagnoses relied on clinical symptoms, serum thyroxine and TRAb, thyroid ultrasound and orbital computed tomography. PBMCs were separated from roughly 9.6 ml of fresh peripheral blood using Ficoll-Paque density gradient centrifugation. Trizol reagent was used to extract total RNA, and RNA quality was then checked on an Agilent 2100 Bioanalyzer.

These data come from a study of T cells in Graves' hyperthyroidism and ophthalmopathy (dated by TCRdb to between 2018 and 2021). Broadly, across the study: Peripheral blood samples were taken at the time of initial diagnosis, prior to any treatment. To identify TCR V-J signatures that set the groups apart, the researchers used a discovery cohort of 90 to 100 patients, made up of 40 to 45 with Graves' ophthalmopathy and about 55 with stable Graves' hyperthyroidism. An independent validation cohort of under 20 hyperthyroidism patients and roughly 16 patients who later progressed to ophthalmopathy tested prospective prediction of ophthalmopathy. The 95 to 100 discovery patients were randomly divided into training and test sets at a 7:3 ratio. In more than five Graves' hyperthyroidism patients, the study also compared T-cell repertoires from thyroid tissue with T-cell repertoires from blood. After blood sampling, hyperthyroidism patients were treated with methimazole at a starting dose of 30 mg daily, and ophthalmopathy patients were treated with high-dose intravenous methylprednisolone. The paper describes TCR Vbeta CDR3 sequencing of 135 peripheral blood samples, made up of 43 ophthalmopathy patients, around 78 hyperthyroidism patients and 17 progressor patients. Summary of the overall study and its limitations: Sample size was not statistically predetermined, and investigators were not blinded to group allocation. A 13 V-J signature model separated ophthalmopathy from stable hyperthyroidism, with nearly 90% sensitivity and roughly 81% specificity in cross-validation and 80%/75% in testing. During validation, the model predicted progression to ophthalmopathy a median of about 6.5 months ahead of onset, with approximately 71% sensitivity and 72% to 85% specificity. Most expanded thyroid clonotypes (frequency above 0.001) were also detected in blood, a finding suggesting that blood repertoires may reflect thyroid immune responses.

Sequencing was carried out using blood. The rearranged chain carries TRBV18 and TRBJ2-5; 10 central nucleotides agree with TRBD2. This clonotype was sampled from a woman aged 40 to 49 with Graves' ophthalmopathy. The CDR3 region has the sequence CASSRIGLAVTQETQYF. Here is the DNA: TGTGCCAGCTCTCGAATCGGACTAGCGGTGACACAAGAGACCCAGTACTTC.